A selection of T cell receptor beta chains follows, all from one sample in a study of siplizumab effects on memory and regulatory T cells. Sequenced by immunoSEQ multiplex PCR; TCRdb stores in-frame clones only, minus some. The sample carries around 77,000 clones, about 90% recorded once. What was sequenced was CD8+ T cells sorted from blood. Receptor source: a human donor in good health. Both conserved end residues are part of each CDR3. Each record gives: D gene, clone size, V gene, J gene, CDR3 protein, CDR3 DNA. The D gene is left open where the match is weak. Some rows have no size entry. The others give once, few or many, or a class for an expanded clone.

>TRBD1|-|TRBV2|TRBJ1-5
CASSRTDRGYSNQPQHF
TGTGCCAGCAGCCGAACAGACAGGGGATATAGCAATCAGCCCCAGCATTTT
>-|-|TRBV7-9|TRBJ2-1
CASSFSPLGDNEQFF
TGTGCCAGCAGCTTCTCACCCCTCGGCGACAATGAGCAGTTCTTC
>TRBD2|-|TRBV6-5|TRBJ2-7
CASSYRREGYEQYF
TGTGCCAGCAGTTACCGGCGGGAGGGCTACGAGCAGTACTTC
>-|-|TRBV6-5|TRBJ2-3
CASSYSKTDTQYF
TGTGCCAGCAGTTACTCGAAAACAGATACGCAGTATTTT
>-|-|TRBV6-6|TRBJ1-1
CASSYSTGRENTEAFF
TGTGCCAGCAGTTACTCAACAGGGCGAGAGAACACTGAAGCTTTCTTT
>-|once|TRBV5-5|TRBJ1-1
CASRPPNLNTEAFF
TGTGCCAGCAGGCCCCCTAATCTGAACACTGAAGCTTTCTTT
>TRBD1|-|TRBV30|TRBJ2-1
CAWSVQGNWNEQFF
TGTGCCTGGAGTGTACAGGGGAATTGGAATGAGCAGTTCTTC
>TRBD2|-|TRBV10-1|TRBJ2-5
CAGPSGGVRETQYF
TGCGCCGGTCCTAGCGGGGGTGTCCGGGAGACCCAGTACTTC
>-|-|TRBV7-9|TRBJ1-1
CASSPGGMNTEAFF
TGTGCCAGCAGCCCGGGTGGGATGAACACTGAAGCTTTCTTT
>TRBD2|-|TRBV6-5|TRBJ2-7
CASNQLAGEFEQYF
TGTGCCAGCAACCAACTAGCGGGAGAGTTCGAGCAGTACTTC
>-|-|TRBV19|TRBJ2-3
CASSIGAGWTTDTQYF
TGTGCCAGTAGTATAGGTGCGGGATGGACGACAGATACGCAGTATTTT
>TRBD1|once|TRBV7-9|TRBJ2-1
CASSPGTGGVFSYNEQFF
TGTGCCAGCAGCCCCGGGACAGGGGGCGTTTTTTCCTACAATGAGCAGTTCTTC
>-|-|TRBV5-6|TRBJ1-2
CASSPGSYGYTF
TGTGCCAGCAGCCCGGGGAGCTATGGCTACACCTTC
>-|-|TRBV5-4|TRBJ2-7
CASRGLSYEQYF
TGTGCCAGCAGGGGGCTCTCCTACGAGCAGTACTTC
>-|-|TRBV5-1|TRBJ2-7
CASSLDPLRAYEQYF
TGCGCCAGCAGCTTGGACCCGCTCAGGGCCTACGAGCAGTACTTC
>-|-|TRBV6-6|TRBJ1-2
CASSYFQGENGYTF
TGTGCCAGCAGTTACTTCCAGGGCGAAAATGGCTACACCTTC
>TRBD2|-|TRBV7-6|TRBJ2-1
CASSLVVAGGITNEQFF
TGTGCCAGCAGCTTAGTAGTAGCGGGAGGGATTACTAATGAGCAGTTCTTC
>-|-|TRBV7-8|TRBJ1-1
CASSLTSQAPLNTEAFF
TGTGCCAGCAGCTTAACGTCGCAGGCCCCATTGAACACTGAAGCTTTCTTT
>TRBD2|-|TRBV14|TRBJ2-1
CASSHPSGGTYNEQFF
TGTGCCAGCAGCCACCCCTCGGGGGGGACTTACAATGAGCAGTTCTTC
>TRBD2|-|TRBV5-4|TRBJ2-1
CASRAGTSGGSGVNNEQFF
TGTGCCAGCAGGGCGGGGACTAGCGGGGGATCTGGAGTAAACAATGAGCAGTTCTTC
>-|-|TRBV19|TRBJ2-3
CASSIWGSSTDTQYF
TGTGCCAGTAGTATATGGGGGTCTAGCACAGATACGCAGTATTTT
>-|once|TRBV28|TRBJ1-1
CASSPNTEAFF
TGTGCCAGCAGTCCAAACACTGAAGCTTTCTTT
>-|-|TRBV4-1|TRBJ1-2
CASSKNRKTYGYTF
TGCGCCAGCAGCAAGAACCGAAAGACCTATGGCTACACCTTC
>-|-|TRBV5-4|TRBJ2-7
CASSLPGLSYEQYF
TGTGCCAGCAGCTTGCCGGGACTCTCCTACGAGCAGTACTTC
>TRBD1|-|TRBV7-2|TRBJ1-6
CASSLAGQAFGSPLHF
TGTGCCAGCAGCTTAGCGGGACAGGCTTTTGGTTCACCCCTCCACTTT
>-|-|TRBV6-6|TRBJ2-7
CASSAVFREQYF
TGTGCCAGCAGTGCTGTTTTCCGGGAGCAGTACTTC